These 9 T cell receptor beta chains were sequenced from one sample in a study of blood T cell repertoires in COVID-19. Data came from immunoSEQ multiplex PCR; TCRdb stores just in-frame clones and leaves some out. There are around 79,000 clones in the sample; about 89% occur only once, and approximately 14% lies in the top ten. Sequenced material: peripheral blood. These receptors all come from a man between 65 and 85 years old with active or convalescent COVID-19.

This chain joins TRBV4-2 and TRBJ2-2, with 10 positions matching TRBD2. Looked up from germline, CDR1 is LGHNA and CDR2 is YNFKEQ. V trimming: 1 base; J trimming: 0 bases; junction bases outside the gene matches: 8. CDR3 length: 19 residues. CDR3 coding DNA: TGTGCCAGCAGCCAAGGGCTAGCGGGGGAAGGAACGAACACCGGGGAGCTGTTTTTT. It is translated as CASSQGLAGEGTNTGELFF.

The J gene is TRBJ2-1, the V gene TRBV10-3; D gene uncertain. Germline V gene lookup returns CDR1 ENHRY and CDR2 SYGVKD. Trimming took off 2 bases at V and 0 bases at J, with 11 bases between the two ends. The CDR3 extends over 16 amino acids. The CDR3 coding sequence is TGTGCCATCAGTGAGATTATTCGGAGCTCCTACAATGAGCAGTTCTTC. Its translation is CAISEIIRSSYNEQFF.

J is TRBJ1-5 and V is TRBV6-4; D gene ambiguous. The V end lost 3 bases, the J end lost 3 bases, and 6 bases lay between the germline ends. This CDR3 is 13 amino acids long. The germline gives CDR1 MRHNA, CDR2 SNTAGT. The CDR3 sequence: CASSESLNQPQHF. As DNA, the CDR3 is TGTGCCAGCAGTGAAAGCCTCAATCAGCCCCAGCATTTT.

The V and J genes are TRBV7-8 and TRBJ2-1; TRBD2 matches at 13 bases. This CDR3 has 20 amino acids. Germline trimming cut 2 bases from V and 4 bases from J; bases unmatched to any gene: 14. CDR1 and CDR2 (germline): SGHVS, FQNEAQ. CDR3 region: CASSLQWYRTSGRSYNEQFF. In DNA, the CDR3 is TGTGCCAGCAGCTTACAGTGGTACCGGACTAGCGGGAGATCGTACAATGAGCAGTTCTTC.

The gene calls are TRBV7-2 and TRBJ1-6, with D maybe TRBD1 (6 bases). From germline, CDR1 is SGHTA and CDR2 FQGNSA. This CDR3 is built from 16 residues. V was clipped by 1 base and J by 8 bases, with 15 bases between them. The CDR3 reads CASSLDSGVSDSPLHF. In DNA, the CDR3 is TGTGCCAGCAGCTTAGATTCAGGGGTCTCTGATTCACCCCTCCACTTT.

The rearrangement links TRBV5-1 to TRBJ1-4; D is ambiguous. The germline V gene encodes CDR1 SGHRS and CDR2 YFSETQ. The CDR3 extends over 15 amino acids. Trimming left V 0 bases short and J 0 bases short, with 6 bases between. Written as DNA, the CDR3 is TGCGCCAGCAGCTTGGGAGGCACAACTAATGAAAAACTGTTTTTT. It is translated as CASSLGGTTNEKLFF.

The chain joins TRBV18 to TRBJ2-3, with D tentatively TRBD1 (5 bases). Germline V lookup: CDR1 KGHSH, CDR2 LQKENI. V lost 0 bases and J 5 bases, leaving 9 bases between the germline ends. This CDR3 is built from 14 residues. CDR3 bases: TGTGCCAGCTCACCACCGCCAGGGCGAGATACGCAGTATTTT. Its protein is CASSPPPGRDTQYF.

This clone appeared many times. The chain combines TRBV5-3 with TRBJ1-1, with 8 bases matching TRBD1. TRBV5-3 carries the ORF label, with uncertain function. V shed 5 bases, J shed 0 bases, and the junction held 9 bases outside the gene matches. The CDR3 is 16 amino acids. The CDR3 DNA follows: TGTGCCAGAAGTAGGACAGGGAAGGGTATGAACACTGAAGCTTTCTTT. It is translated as CARSRTGKGMNTEAFF.

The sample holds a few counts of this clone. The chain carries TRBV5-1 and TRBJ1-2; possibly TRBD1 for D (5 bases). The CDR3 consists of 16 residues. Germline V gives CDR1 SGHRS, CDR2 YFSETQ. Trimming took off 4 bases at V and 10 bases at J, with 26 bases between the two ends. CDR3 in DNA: TGCGCCAGCAGCCCCCGTCCGGGGGTGCAGGAAAAATTCTACACCTTC. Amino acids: CASSPRPGVQEKFYTF.